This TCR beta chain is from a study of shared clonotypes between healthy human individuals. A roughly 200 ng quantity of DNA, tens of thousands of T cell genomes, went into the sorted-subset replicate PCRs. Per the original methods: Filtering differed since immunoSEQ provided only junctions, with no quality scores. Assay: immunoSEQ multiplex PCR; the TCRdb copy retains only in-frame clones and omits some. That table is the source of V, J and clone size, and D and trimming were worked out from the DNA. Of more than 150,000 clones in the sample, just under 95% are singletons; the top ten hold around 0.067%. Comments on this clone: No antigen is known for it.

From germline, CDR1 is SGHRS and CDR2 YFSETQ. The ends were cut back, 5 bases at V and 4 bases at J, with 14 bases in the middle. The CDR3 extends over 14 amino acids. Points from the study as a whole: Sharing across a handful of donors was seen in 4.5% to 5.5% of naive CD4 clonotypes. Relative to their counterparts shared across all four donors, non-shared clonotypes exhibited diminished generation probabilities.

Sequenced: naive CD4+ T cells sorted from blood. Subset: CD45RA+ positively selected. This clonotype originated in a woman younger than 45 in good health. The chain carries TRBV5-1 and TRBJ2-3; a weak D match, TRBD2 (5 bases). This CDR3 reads CASSSGSLPDTQYF. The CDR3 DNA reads TGCGCCAGCAGTTCGGGGAGCCTGCCAGATACGCAGTATTTT.